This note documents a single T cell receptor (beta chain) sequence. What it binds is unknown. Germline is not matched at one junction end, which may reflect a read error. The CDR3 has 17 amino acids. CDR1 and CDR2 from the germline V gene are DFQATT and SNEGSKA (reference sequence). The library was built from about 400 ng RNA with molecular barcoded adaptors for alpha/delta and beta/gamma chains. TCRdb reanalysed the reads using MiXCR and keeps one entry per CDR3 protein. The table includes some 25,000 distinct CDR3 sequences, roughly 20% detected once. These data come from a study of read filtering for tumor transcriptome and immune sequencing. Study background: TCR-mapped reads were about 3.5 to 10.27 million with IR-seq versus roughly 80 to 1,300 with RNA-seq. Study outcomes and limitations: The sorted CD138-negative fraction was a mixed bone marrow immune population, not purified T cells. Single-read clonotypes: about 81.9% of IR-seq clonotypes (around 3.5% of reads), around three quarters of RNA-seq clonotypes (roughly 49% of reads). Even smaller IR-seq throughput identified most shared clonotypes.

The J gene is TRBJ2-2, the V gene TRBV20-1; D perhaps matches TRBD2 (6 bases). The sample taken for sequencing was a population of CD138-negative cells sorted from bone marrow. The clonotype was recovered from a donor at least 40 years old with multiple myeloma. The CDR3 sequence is CSARARTTMASPGGLFF. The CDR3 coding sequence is TGCAGTGCTAGAGCTCGGACTACAATGGCTAGTCCCGGGGGGCTGTTTTTT.